This T cell receptor (beta chain) was recovered during a study of control samples from healthy donors and cancer patients. TCRdb's copy holds only in-frame clones and misses some; the assay was immunoSEQ multiplex PCR. This sample has around 120,000 clones, with about 89% found just once. The CDR3 has 13 residues. Germline V gives CDR1 MDHEN, CDR2 SYDVKM. V was clipped by 7 bases and J by 8 bases, with 12 bases between them. The rearrangement joins TRBV28 to TRBJ1-6; D is undetermined. This clonotype was obtained from a man aged 55-75 years in good health. What was sequenced was blood. The CDR3 nucleotides are TGTGCCAGCACAGACCAGCTTTATTCACCCCTCCACTTT. This codes for CASTDQLYSPLHF. The full variable domain, its missing parts supplied by reference TRBV28 and TRBJ1-6, is DVKVTQSSRYLVKRTGEKVFLECVQDMDHENMFWYRQDPGLGLRLIYFSYDVKMKEKGDIPEGYSVSREKKERFSLILESASTNQTSMYLCASTDQLYSPLHFGNGTRLTVT.